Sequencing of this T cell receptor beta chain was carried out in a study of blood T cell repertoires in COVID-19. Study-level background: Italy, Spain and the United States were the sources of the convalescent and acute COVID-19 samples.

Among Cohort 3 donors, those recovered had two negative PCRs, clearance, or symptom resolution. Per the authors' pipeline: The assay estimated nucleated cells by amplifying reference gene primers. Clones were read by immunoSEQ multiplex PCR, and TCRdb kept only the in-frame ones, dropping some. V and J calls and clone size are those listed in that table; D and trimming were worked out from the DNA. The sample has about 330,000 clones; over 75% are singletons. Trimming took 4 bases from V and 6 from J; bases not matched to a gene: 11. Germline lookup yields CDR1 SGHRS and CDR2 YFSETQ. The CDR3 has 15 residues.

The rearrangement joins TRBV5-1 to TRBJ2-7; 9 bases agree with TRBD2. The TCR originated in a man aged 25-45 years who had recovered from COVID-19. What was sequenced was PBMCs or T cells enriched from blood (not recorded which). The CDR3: CASSVTGLALSEQYF. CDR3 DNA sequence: TGCGCCAGCAGCGTAACGGGACTAGCCTTATCCGAGCAGTACTTC.